This entry lists 21 T cell receptor beta chains sequenced from one sample in a study of regulatory T cells in long-lasting Graves disease. Regarding time point: newly diagnosed GD, antithyroid drugs for less than 3 months. There was RNA extracted from PBMCs, and the TCR library was made from it. CDR3-region Arm-PCR and iRepertoire HTBI primers produced the TCR beta libraries. TCRdb reanalysed the multiplex PCR reads using MiXCR and keeps one entry per CDR3 protein. The table has more than 450,000 distinct CDR3 sequences, around 15% seen once; the top ten hold 10% to 15%. These data also formed part of another study, on T cells in Graves' hyperthyroidism and ophthalmopathy.

This sample comprised peripheral blood mononuclear cells (PBMCs), obtained at new diagnosis, from a patient treated with antithyroid drugs. These receptors came from a man between 40 and 49 years old with Graves disease.

This clonotype has ten or more counts. The J gene is TRBJ1-6, the V gene TRBV18; a weak D match, TRBD1 (6 bases). Germline-derived CDR1 and CDR2 are KGHSH and LQKENI. The V and J ends lost 1 base and 7 bases respectively, with 8 bases between them. The CDR3 runs 14 residues. CDR3 residues: CASSPQGGNSPLHF. Here the CDR3 DNA reads TGTGCCAGCTCACCACAGGGGGGCAATTCACCCCTCCACTTT. Full variable domain (outside the CDR3, taken from reference TRBV18 and TRBJ1-6): NAGVMQNPRHLVRRRGQEARLRCSPMKGHSHVYWYRQLPEEGLKFMVYLQKENIIDESGMPKERFSAEFPKEGPSILRIQQVVRGDSAAYFCASSPQGGNSPLHFGNGTRLTVT.

At least ten counts were recorded for this clonotype. The chain has TRBV11-3 and TRBJ2-7; TRBD2 matches at 10 bases. CDR3 length equals 16 residues. The germline CDR1 and CDR2 sequences are SGHNT and YENEEA. Unmatched junction bases numbered 8, after V lost 4 bases and J lost 2 bases. Here the CDR3 reads CASSSRTSGTTYEQYF. CDR3 coding DNA: TGTGCCAGCAGCTCCCGGACTAGCGGAACTACCTACGAGCAGTACTTC.

This clonotype was found many times. The rearrangement links TRBV28 to TRBJ2-1; 10 bases align to TRBD2. The CDR3 has 15 amino acids. The trim removed 6 bases at V and 5 bases at J, leaving 7 bases unmatched. Germline CDR1 and CDR2: MDHEN and SYDVKM. The CDR3 coding sequence is TGTGCCAGCAGAACAGCGGGAGGGCCGCACAATGAGCAGTTCTTC. Encoded protein: CASRTAGGPHNEQFF.

The chain has TRBV7-6 and TRBJ2-6, with D tentatively TRBD1 (5 bases). Trimming took off 1 base at V and 9 bases at J, with 19 bases between the two ends. In germline, CDR1 is SGHVS, CDR2 FNYEAQ. This CDR3 spans 17 amino acids. CDR3 amino acids: CASSLGQSPPPHNVLTF. DNA of the CDR3: TGTGCCAGCAGCTTAGGACAGTCCCCCCCCCCCCACAACGTCCTGACTTTC. Using reference TRBV7-6 and TRBJ2-6 for the parts outside the CDR3, the full variable domain is GAGVSQSPRYKVTKRGQDVALRCDPISGHVSLYWYRQALGQGPEFLTYFNYEAQQDKSGLPNDRFSAERPEGSISTLTIQRTEQRDSAMYRCASSLGQSPPPHNVLTFGAGSRLTVL.

The sample holds many counts of this clonotype. CDR3 region: CASSLIAGNPYNEQFF. CDR3 sequence (DNA): TGTGCCAGCAGCCTGATAGCGGGTAACCCCTACAATGAGCAGTTCTTC. V and J are TRBV11-2 and TRBJ2-1, with TRBD2 matching 7 bases. V was clipped by 5 bases and J by 2 bases; unmatched bases: 9. Germline V gives CDR1 SGHAT, CDR2 FQNNGV. This CDR3 has 16 amino acids.

This clonotype was counted ten times or more. The chain is built from TRBV12-3 or TRBV12-4 and TRBJ2-7; 10 bases map to TRBD2. V lost 5 bases to trimming and J lost 6 bases; unmatched junction nucleotides: 10. The CDR3 is made up of 15 amino acids. CDR3 loop: CASSLGSGRASEQYF. CDR3 DNA: TGTGCCAGCAGTCTGGGGAGCGGGAGGGCAAGCGAGCAGTACTTC.

This clonotype has ten or more counts. V is TRBV30 and J is TRBJ2-6, with 12 bases lining up with TRBD2. CDR3 length: 16 residues. J lost 2 bases, V lost 3 bases, and 2 bases had no gene match. In germline, CDR1 is GTSNPN, CDR2 SVGIG (reference sequence). The chain's CDR3 is CAWRASGRAGANVLTF. The DNA of the CDR3 is TGTGCCTGGAGAGCTAGCGGGAGGGCTGGGGCCAACGTCCTGACTTTC.

In this sample, this clonotype turned up many times. V usage is TRBV28 and J usage is TRBJ2-7; 7 bases are a match to TRBD1. Per the germline V gene, CDR1 is MDHEN and CDR2 is SYDVKM. The trim removed 0 bases at V and 0 bases at J, leaving 5 bases unmatched. The CDR3 spans 16 residues. CDR3 nucleotides: TGTGCCAGCAGTTTATGGTGGGACAGTCCCTCCTACGAGCAGTACTTC. This gives the protein CASSLWWDSPSYEQYF.

This clonotype occurred a few times. V is TRBV12-5 and J is TRBJ2-3, with D possibly being TRBD1 or TRBD2 (5 bases each). The germline V and J ends were trimmed by 3 bases and 4 bases, with 17 bases remaining between them. The CDR3 loop spans 16 amino acids. The germline V gene has CDR1 LGHNT and CDR2 FRNRAP. The CDR3 DNA sequence: TGTGCTAGTGGTTTCCCACCGGGACGGGGATCAGATACGCAGTATTTT. Protein product: CASGFPPGRGSDTQYF.

This clonotype was seen repeatedly, ten times or more. The chain links TRBV6-1 to TRBJ1-1; D is perhaps TRBD1 (5 bases). This CDR3 has 12 amino acids. CDR1 and CDR2 from the germline V gene are MNHNS and SASEGT. Trimming stripped 5 bases from V and 6 bases from J, with 10 bases between. CDR3 in DNA: TGTGCCAGCAGTCCGTGGGGGGCTGAAGCTTTCTTT. Protein sequence: CASSPWGAEAFF.

The chain uses TRBV6-2 or TRBV6-3 and TRBJ2-5; TRBD2 agrees at 7 bases. Germline V gene lookup returns CDR1 MNHEY and CDR2 SVGEGT. The CDR3 is made up of 14 amino acids. J was trimmed by 5 bases and V by 0 bases; bases with no gene match: 3. The CDR3 sequence is CASSYSRRGETQYF. Written as DNA, the CDR3 is TGTGCCAGCAGTTACTCGAGGCGGGGGGAGACCCAGTACTTC.

The chain is built from TRBV28 and TRBJ2-1; D is perhaps TRBD1 (6 bases). CDR3 length: 14 residues. Germline V gene sequence: CDR1 MDHEN, CDR2 SYDVKM. V lost 6 bases and J 7 bases, leaving 16 bases between the germline ends. For the CDR3, the DNA is TGTGCCAGCAGCCTCAATGAGAGGGGGAATGAGCAGTTCTTC. The encoded protein is CASSLNERGNEQFF.

This clonotype was observed at least ten times. The CDR3 region is CSASSPAHYGYTF. In nucleotides, the CDR3 is TGCAGTGCTAGCTCGCCGGCCCACTATGGCTACACCTTC. The rearrangement links TRBV20-1 to TRBJ1-2; no firm D call. V shed 3 bases and J shed 3 bases, with 11 bases lying between them. The CDR3 has 13 residues. The V gene's germline CDR1 is DFQATT and CDR2 SNEGSKA (reference sequence).

In regard to this clonotype: The germline gene is not matched at one end of the junction; a read error may be the cause. The chain uses TRBV5-1 and TRBJ2-1, with D maybe TRBD2 (5 bases). Per the germline V gene, CDR1 is SGHRS and CDR2 is YFSETQ. The CDR3 runs 16 residues. CDR3 region: CASSFVSGVPYNEQSF. The CDR3 coding sequence is TGCGCCAGCAGCTTTGTGAGCGGAGTGCCCTACAATGAGCAGTCCTTC.

This clonotype was picked up a small number of times. This sequence joins TRBV7-9 and TRBJ2-1; D gene uncertain. CDR1 SEHNR and CDR2 FQNEAQ come from the germline V gene (reference sequence). The CDR3 extends over 11 amino acids. V lost 9 bases, J lost 2 bases, and 5 bases lay in between. As DNA, the CDR3 is TGTGCCAGTCCGACCTACAATGAGCAGTTCTTC. Translation: CASPTYNEQFF. Full variable domain (outside the CDR3, taken from reference TRBV7-9 and TRBJ2-1): DTGVSQNPRHKITKRGQNVTFRCDPISEHNRLYWYRQTLGQGPEFLTYFQNEAQLEKSRLLSDRFSAERPKGSFSTLEIQRTEQGDSAMYLCASPTYNEQFFGPGTRLTVL.

V and J are TRBV7-9 and TRBJ2-5; 8 positions match TRBD2. This CDR3 is 17 amino acids long. Germline V gene sequence: CDR1 SEHNR, CDR2 FQNEAQ (reference sequence). Unmatched junction bases numbered 9, after V lost 1 base and J lost 2 bases. This chain's CDR3 is CASSLVTPGTRQETQYF. The CDR3 region has the DNA TGTGCCAGCAGCTTAGTAACCCCCGGGACTAGGCAAGAGACCCAGTACTTC.

This clonotype was observed a handful of times. V gene TRBV30 combines with J gene TRBJ1-2; 12 bases fit TRBD1. J lost 6 bases, V lost 4 bases, and 3 bases had no gene match. The CDR3 is 13 residues long. The germline gives CDR1 GTSNPN, CDR2 SVGIG (reference sequence). The CDR3 here is CAWMGTGGNGYTF. In nucleotides, the CDR3 is TGTGCCTGGATGGGGACAGGGGGCAATGGCTACACCTTC.

This clonotype was seen ten or more times. V usage is TRBV7-3 and J usage is TRBJ2-2; D is perhaps TRBD2 (5 bases). Germline assignment: CDR1 SGHTA and CDR2 FQGTGA. V gave up 3 bases and J gave up 5 bases, with 10 bases separating them. The CDR3 has 14 amino acids. The CDR3 reads CASSFRGVTGELFF. CDR3 bases: TGTGCCAGCAGCTTCCGGGGAGTTACCGGGGAGCTGTTTTTT.

This clonotype has ten or more counts. The V and J genes are TRBV11-3 and TRBJ2-1; a weak D match, TRBD1 (6 bases). The CDR3 is made up of 16 amino acids. Deletions cut 4 bases from V and 0 bases from J, with 13 bases between. CDR1 SGHNT and CDR2 YENEEA come from the germline V gene. DNA for the CDR3: TGTGCCAGCAGCTCCTCTACAGGGAGCTCCTACAATGAGCAGTTCTTC. This gives the protein CASSSSTGSSYNEQFF.

This clonotype has at least ten counts. The V and J genes are TRBV9 and TRBJ2-1; tentative D call: TRBD2 (5 bases). V gave up 0 bases and J gave up 4 bases, with 5 bases separating them. The CDR3 is made up of 13 amino acids. CDR1 is SGDLS and CDR2 is YYNGEE in the germline V gene. CDR3 DNA sequence: TGTGCCAGCAGCGTAGGGGAGTACAATGAGCAGTTCTTC. Its protein product is CASSVGEYNEQFF.

In this sample, this clonotype turned up once. At one of its ends the junction is not consistent with the germline gene, which may arise from a read error. The chain links TRBV20-1 to TRBJ2-2; D is perhaps TRBD2 (5 bases). The CDR3 is made up of 13 amino acids. Germline CDR1 reads DFQATT; CDR2 reads SNEGSKA (reference sequence). The CDR3 DNA reads TGCAGTGCTAAGGGAGCGAACACCGAGGAGCTGTTTTTT. Translated, it gives CSAKGANTEELFF.